Listed here are 2 T cell receptor beta chains from one sample, sequenced in a study of blood T cell repertoires in COVID-19. Clones were sequenced by immunoSEQ multiplex PCR, and TCRdb holds only the in-frame ones, with some missing. There are about 160,000 clones in the sample; 85% to 90% occur only once, and roughly an eighth lies in the top ten. What was sequenced was peripheral blood. These receptor sequences come from a young man with COVID-19, enrolled during active disease.

This clone showed up just once. The chain has TRBV9 and TRBJ2-2; TRBD2 is a possible D gene (6 bases). This CDR3 has 15 amino acids. With 4 bases removed from V and 6 bases from J, the gap between germline ends came to 16 bases. Looked up from germline, CDR1 is SGDLS and CDR2 is YYNGEE. The CDR3 nucleotides read TGTGCCAGCAGCCCGCCTCTAGCGCAGGCCGGGGAGCTGTTTTTT. This sequence encodes CASSPPLAQAGELFF.

This rearrangement joins TRBV24-1 to TRBJ2-3, with 11 nucleotides matching TRBD2. Germline V gene lookup returns CDR1 KGHDR and CDR2 SFDVKD. The CDR3 totals 16 residues. With 3 bases clipped from V and 1 base from J, the junction kept 2 bases outside the gene matches. The CDR3 here is CATSDTSGRGTDTQYF. In nucleotides, the CDR3 is TGTGCCACCAGTGATACTAGCGGGAGAGGCACAGATACGCAGTATTTT.